This is a list of T cell receptor beta chains from one sample in a study of T cell responses to AZD1222 COVID-19 vaccine. Using immunoSEQ multiplex PCR, the repertoire was profiled, and TCRdb retains in-frame clones only, with some absent. The sample shows 95,000 to 100,000 clones, 86% of them seen only once. The specimen was peripheral blood, collected on day 0 of AZD1222 vaccination. The receptors derive from an adult in good health. Each CDR3 is given with its conserved first and last residue. A D gene is named only where the DNA matches it firmly. The size entry is marked missing in some rows and otherwise reads once, few, many or a size class.

abundance: NA; j_gene: TRBJ2-3; d_gene: TRBD2; v_gene: TRBV9; CDR3aa: CASSGRGSGVSSTDTQYF; CDR3nt: TGTGCCAGCAGCGGGCGAGGTAGCGGGGTATCTAGCACAGATACGCAGTATTTT
abundance: NA; j_gene: TRBJ1-1; d_gene: NA; v_gene: TRBV27; CDR3aa: CASISTQGSTEAFF; CDR3nt: TGTGCCAGCATATCAACTCAGGGGAGCACTGAAGCTTTCTTT
abundance: NA; j_gene: TRBJ2-1; d_gene: NA; v_gene: TRBV19; CDR3aa: CASSITAPSYNEQFF; CDR3nt: TGTGCCAGTAGTATTACAGCCCCTTCCTACAATGAGCAGTTCTTC
abundance: NA; j_gene: TRBJ1-1; d_gene: TRBD1; v_gene: TRBV7-9; CDR3aa: CASSLPRQGVNTEAFF; CDR3nt: TGTGCCAGCAGCTTGCCCCGACAGGGGGTGAACACTGAAGCTTTCTTT
abundance: NA; j_gene: TRBJ1-1; d_gene: NA; v_gene: TRBV6-5; CDR3aa: CASSYTLISEAFF; CDR3nt: TGTGCCAGCAGTTACACACTCATCTCTGAAGCTTTCTTT
abundance: NA; j_gene: TRBJ1-1; d_gene: NA; v_gene: TRBV27; CDR3aa: CASSLGGLNTEAFF; CDR3nt: TGTGCCAGCAGTCTAGGGGGGCTGAACACTGAAGCTTTCTTT
abundance: NA; j_gene: TRBJ1-5; d_gene: NA; v_gene: TRBV30; CDR3aa: CAWSVGGARNQPQHF; CDR3nt: TGTGCCTGGAGTGTAGGGGGGGCCCGCAATCAGCCCCAGCATTTT
abundance: NA; j_gene: TRBJ2-1; d_gene: TRBD2; v_gene: TRBV4-2; CDR3aa: CASSQVLAGGAGNEQFF; CDR3nt: TGTGCCAGCAGCCAAGTACTAGCGGGAGGAGCGGGCAATGAGCAGTTCTTC
abundance: NA; j_gene: TRBJ2-2; d_gene: TRBD2; v_gene: TRBV6-5; CDR3aa: CASSRTSGRAGELFF; CDR3nt: TGTGCCAGCAGTAGGACTAGCGGGAGGGCCGGGGAGCTGTTTTTT
abundance: NA; j_gene: TRBJ2-2; d_gene: NA; v_gene: TRBV7-9; CDR3aa: CASSSGLPAGELFF; CDR3nt: TGTGCCAGCAGCTCAGGGCTTCCAGCCGGGGAGCTGTTTTTT
abundance: NA; j_gene: TRBJ2-3; d_gene: TRBD2; v_gene: TRBV7-6; CDR3aa: CASSLASSGASTDTQYF; CDR3nt: TGTGCCAGCAGCTTAGCTTCTAGCGGTGCTAGCACAGATACGCAGTATTTT
abundance: NA; j_gene: TRBJ1-2; d_gene: TRBD1; v_gene: TRBV30; CDR3aa: CAWSLGQGLWGYTF; CDR3nt: TGTGCCTGGAGTCTCGGACAGGGCCTCTGGGGCTACACCTTC
abundance: NA; j_gene: TRBJ1-2; d_gene: NA; v_gene: TRBV7-8; CDR3aa: CASSLDIYGYTF; CDR3nt: TGTGCCAGCAGCCTGGACATCTATGGCTACACCTTC
abundance: NA; j_gene: TRBJ2-7; d_gene: NA; v_gene: TRBV7-3; CDR3aa: CASSPGPGASYEQYF; CDR3nt: TGTGCCAGCAGCCCGGGCCCAGGGGCTTCCTACGAGCAGTACTTC
abundance: NA; j_gene: TRBJ2-3; d_gene: NA; v_gene: TRBV5-4; CDR3aa: CASSLGAASTDTQYF; CDR3nt: TGTGCCAGCAGCTTGGGGGCGGCCAGCACAGATACGCAGTATTTT
abundance: NA; j_gene: TRBJ2-3; d_gene: NA; v_gene: TRBV14; CDR3aa: CASSQAGFDTQYF; CDR3nt: TGTGCCAGCAGCCAAGCTGGTTTCGATACGCAGTATTTT
abundance: NA; j_gene: TRBJ1-5; d_gene: NA; v_gene: TRBV18; CDR3aa: CASSPVGGNQPQHF; CDR3nt: TGTGCCAGCTCACCAGTGGGGGGCAATCAGCCCCAGCATTTT
abundance: few; j_gene: TRBJ1-1; d_gene: NA; v_gene: TRBV5-4; CDR3aa: CASSSRGSSTEAFF; CDR3nt: TGTGCCAGCAGCAGCAGGGGCTCGAGCACTGAAGCTTTCTTT
abundance: NA; j_gene: TRBJ2-5; d_gene: NA; v_gene: TRBV6-6; CDR3aa: CASSYSGLQETQYF; CDR3nt: TGTGCCAGCAGTTACTCAGGGCTACAAGAGACCCAGTACTTC
abundance: NA; j_gene: TRBJ1-2; d_gene: NA; v_gene: TRBV6-5; CDR3aa: CASSYGPTGYTF; CDR3nt: TGTGCCAGCAGTTACGGGCCCACTGGCTACACCTTC
abundance: NA; j_gene: TRBJ2-1; d_gene: NA; v_gene: TRBV5-1; CDR3aa: CASSLGGIASNEQFF; CDR3nt: TGCGCCAGCAGCTTGGGCGGGATCGCGTCGAATGAGCAGTTCTTC
abundance: NA; j_gene: TRBJ2-2; d_gene: TRBD1; v_gene: TRBV2; CDR3aa: CASSRGQGHTGELFF; CDR3nt: TGTGCCAGCAGTCGGGGACAGGGGCACACCGGGGAGCTGTTTTTT
abundance: NA; j_gene: TRBJ1-1; d_gene: NA; v_gene: TRBV10-3; CDR3aa: CAISTGNTEAFF; CDR3nt: TGTGCCATCAGTACAGGGAACACTGAAGCTTTCTTT
abundance: NA; j_gene: TRBJ2-7; d_gene: TRBD2; v_gene: TRBV7-6; CDR3aa: CASSPKGLAGSGEQYF; CDR3nt: TGTGCCAGCAGCCCGAAAGGACTAGCGGGATCCGGCGAGCAGTACTTC
abundance: NA; j_gene: TRBJ1-5; d_gene: TRBD1; v_gene: TRBV27; CDR3aa: CASSLSGGGVVGNQPQHF; CDR3nt: TGTGCCAGCAGTTTATCCGGAGGGGGCGTGGTTGGCAATCAGCCCCAGCATTTT
abundance: NA; j_gene: TRBJ1-4; d_gene: TRBD1; v_gene: TRBV6-5; CDR3aa: CASGQGWANEKLFF; CDR3nt: TGTGCCAGCGGACAGGGGTGGGCTAATGAAAAACTGTTTTTT
abundance: NA; j_gene: TRBJ2-1; d_gene: NA; v_gene: TRBV2; CDR3aa: CASSEVPPRIYYNEQFF; CDR3nt: TGTGCCAGCAGTGAAGTCCCTCCCAGGATTTACTACAATGAGCAGTTCTTC
abundance: NA; j_gene: TRBJ2-2; d_gene: NA; v_gene: TRBV11-1; CDR3aa: CASSLGGTGELFF; CDR3nt: TGTGCCAGCAGCTTAGGTGGGACCGGGGAGCTGTTTTTT
abundance: NA; j_gene: TRBJ1-1; d_gene: NA; v_gene: TRBV18; CDR3aa: CASSPPWGNTEAFF; CDR3nt: TGTGCCAGCTCACCACCTTGGGGGAACACTGAAGCTTTCTTT
abundance: NA; j_gene: TRBJ2-7; d_gene: TRBD1; v_gene: TRBV29-1; CDR3aa: CSVGVQGAGEQYF; CDR3nt: TGCAGCGTAGGAGTCCAGGGGGCCGGCGAGCAGTACTTC
abundance: NA; j_gene: TRBJ1-2; d_gene: NA; v_gene: TRBV7-2; CDR3aa: CASTLTMTAVHGYTF; CDR3nt: TGTGCCAGCACTTTGACTATGACAGCAGTGCATGGCTACACCTTC
abundance: NA; j_gene: TRBJ2-3; d_gene: NA; v_gene: TRBV9; CDR3aa: CASSVGFVGTDTQYF; CDR3nt: TGTGCCAGCAGCGTAGGGTTTGTAGGCACAGATACGCAGTATTTT
abundance: NA; j_gene: TRBJ2-1; d_gene: NA; v_gene: TRBV28; CDR3aa: CASTPREGPPFF; CDR3nt: TGTGCCAGCACCCCAAGAGAGGGCCCCCCGTTCTTC
abundance: NA; j_gene: TRBJ2-2; d_gene: NA; v_gene: TRBV27; CDR3aa: CASSFGLTNTGELFF; CDR3nt: TGTGCCAGCAGTTTTGGACTCACGAACACCGGGGAGCTGTTTTTT
abundance: NA; j_gene: TRBJ1-2; d_gene: TRBD1; v_gene: TRBV3-1/TRBV3-2; CDR3aa: CASSRDWTGNYGYTF; CDR3nt: TGTGCCAGCAGCCGAGATTGGACAGGGAACTATGGCTACACCTTC
abundance: NA; j_gene: TRBJ2-5; d_gene: TRBD2; v_gene: TRBV5-4; CDR3aa: CASSFRLAGTQETQYF; CDR3nt: TGTGCCAGCAGCTTTAGGCTAGCGGGAACCCAAGAGACCCAGTACTTC
abundance: few; j_gene: TRBJ2-1; d_gene: TRBD2; v_gene: TRBV7-6; CDR3aa: CASSLGGLSGRVRNEQFF; CDR3nt: TGTGCCAGCAGCTTAGGGGGACTAAGCGGGCGGGTCCGGAATGAGCAGTTCTTC
abundance: medium-sized; j_gene: TRBJ2-7; d_gene: TRBD1; v_gene: TRBV7-9; CDR3aa: CASSPPGQLISAYEQYF; CDR3nt: TGTGCCAGCAGCCCCCCGGGACAGCTCATTTCGGCCTACGAGCAGTACTTC
abundance: NA; j_gene: TRBJ1-1; d_gene: NA; v_gene: TRBV4-1; CDR3aa: CASSLEGGANTEAFF; CDR3nt: TGCGCCAGCAGCCTAGAAGGGGGGGCGAACACTGAAGCTTTCTTT
abundance: NA; j_gene: TRBJ2-7; d_gene: NA; v_gene: TRBV5-6; CDR3aa: CASSLGSNYEQYF; CDR3nt: TGTGCCAGCAGCTTAGGGTCGAACTACGAGCAGTACTTC
abundance: NA; j_gene: TRBJ2-3; d_gene: TRBD1; v_gene: TRBV5-4; CDR3aa: CASSRRDRGADTQYF; CDR3nt: TGTGCCAGCAGCAGGCGGGACAGGGGCGCAGATACGCAGTATTTT